This TCR beta chain was sequenced in a study of beta chain features in type 1 diabetes. Unmatched junction bases numbered 5, after V lost 8 bases and J lost 4 bases. CDR1 MNHNS and CDR2 SASEGT come from the germline V gene. The CDR3 has 12 amino acids. One heparinised draw, averaging roughly 0.12 L, was taken per donor. In all sorted populations, purity surpassed 98%. Expressed TCRB transcripts were sequenced because the entire RNA isolate underwent reverse transcription. Sequencing used immunoSEQ multiplex PCR; TCRdb keeps in-frame clones, though not all of them. The sample holds around 400,000 clones; about 15% are singletons and the top ten take about 0.019%.

What was sequenced was naive CD4+ T cells from blood. This sequence originates from a woman aged 18-29 years in good health. The V gene is TRBV6-1, the J gene TRBJ2-7, with 7 bases matching TRBD1. Here the CDR3 DNA reads TGTGCCAGCGGATACAGGGGATACGAGCAGTACTTC. The encoded protein is CASGYRGYEQYF.